The 10 T cell receptor beta chains given below trace back to one sample, sequenced in a study of T-cell reconstitution after alpha-beta-depleted transplantation in children. The TCRbeta library was prepared with unique molecular identifiers. Each CDR3 protein is one row after TCRdb ran MiXCR on the PCR reads. Of about 500,000 distinct CDR3 sequences listed, approximately 32% are singletons. Material: PBMCs from the stem cell graft donor, obtained from the stem cell graft. The receptors stem from a human donor who donated a stem cell graft to a child with aplastic anemia.

The chain combines TRBV6-2 or TRBV6-3 with TRBJ2-1; D possibly uses TRBD1 or TRBD2 (6 bases each). The V end lost 2 bases, the J end lost 1 base, and 12 bases lay between the germline ends. The V gene's germline CDR1 is MNHEY and CDR2 SVGEGT. The CDR3 covers 16 residues. The CDR3 here is CASSYGGGPSYNEQFF. CDR3 sequence (DNA): TGTGCCAGCAGTTACGGAGGGGGGCCTTCCTACAATGAGCAGTTCTTC.

This clonotype was observed a few times. The V call is TRBV20-1, the J call TRBJ2-7; 9 bases map to TRBD2. The CDR3 has 14 amino acids. CDR1 is DFQATT, CDR2 SNEGSKA, per germline (reference sequence). Trimming removed 6 bases from V and 1 base from J; junction bases left unmatched: 7. The CDR3 loop is CSARGREGSYEQYF. The CDR3 region has the DNA TGCAGTGCCCGGGGGCGGGAGGGTTCCTACGAGCAGTACTTC.

This clonotype turned up a few times. This chain uses TRBV10-3 with TRBJ2-3; D not certain. Germline-derived CDR1 and CDR2 are ENHRY and SYGVKD. The V end lost 4 bases, the J end lost 3 bases, and 5 bases lay between the germline ends. This CDR3 has 12 amino acids. The DNA for the CDR3 is TGTGCCATCAGTGCAGAGACAGATACGCAGTATTTT. Translated, it gives CAISAETDTQYF.

CDR3 in amino acids: CASSPQGGRALDEQFF. DNA for the CDR3: TGTGCCAGCAGCCCCCAGGGCGGGAGGGCCCTCGATGAGCAGTTCTTC. The V call is TRBV9, the J call TRBJ2-1; 9 nucleotides line up with TRBD2. Trimming cost V 4 bases and J 8 bases; bases outside gene matches: 13. The CDR3 covers 16 residues. Germline assignment: CDR1 SGDLS and CDR2 YYNGEE.

There are a few counts of this clonotype. The rearrangement links TRBV7-2 to TRBJ2-7; possibly TRBD1 for D (5 bases). Germline loops: CDR1 SGHTA, CDR2 FQGNSA. The V gene lost 1 base and the J gene lost 3 bases, with 16 bases spanning the gap. The CDR3 covers 16 residues. The CDR3 nucleotides are TGTGCCAGCAGCTTAGTGGGTGGGGCTTTGGGCTACGAGCAGTACTTC. Its protein product is CASSLVGGALGYEQYF.

V gene TRBV29-1 combines with J gene TRBJ2-1; TRBD2 agrees at 10 bases. V gave up 7 bases and J gave up 7 bases; unmatched junction bases: 10. Germline V gene sequence: CDR1 SQVTM, CDR2 ANQGSEA. The CDR3 is 14 residues long. This CDR3 reads CSGWGLALANEQFF. CDR3 DNA sequence: TGCAGCGGATGGGGACTAGCGCTTGCAAATGAGCAGTTCTTC.

This clonotype came up a few times. The CDR3 here is CASSYSGDGAKNIQYF. As DNA, the CDR3 is TGTGCCAGCAGTTACTCGGGGGATGGGGCCAAAAACATTCAGTACTTC. V is TRBV6-5 and J is TRBJ2-4, with D perhaps assigned TRBD1 or TRBD2 (5 bases each). The length of the CDR3 is 16 residues. Germline values: CDR1 MNHEY, CDR2 SVGAGI. Trimming shortened V by 0 bases and J by 1 base, and 10 bases separated the two germline ends.

This clonotype was counted a few times. The V gene is TRBV6-1, the J gene TRBJ2-7; no clear D gene. Looked up from germline, CDR1 is MNHNS and CDR2 is SASEGT. This CDR3 contains 14 residues. The ends were cut back, 2 bases at V and 2 bases at J, with 10 bases in the middle. The CDR3, as DNA: TGTGCCAGCAGTGAATCGATACGGGCCTACGAGCAGTACTTC. Translating it yields CASSESIRAYEQYF.

V and J are TRBV7-2 and TRBJ2-3; TRBD2 might be the D (6 bases). V lost 5 bases and J lost 6, with 12 bases in between. The CDR3 is made up of 13 amino acids. Per germline, CDR1 SGHTA and CDR2 FQGNSA. The CDR3 nucleotides are TGTGCCAGCAGCCTGTCACGGGGGGATACGCAGTATTTT. It specifies CASSLSRGDTQYF.

There are a few counts of this clonotype. This chain connects TRBV5-1 to TRBJ2-2; 10 bases match TRBD1. Germline V gene sequence: CDR1 SGHRS, CDR2 YFSETQ. J lost 6 bases, V lost 5 bases, and 7 bases had no gene match. The CDR3 spans 15 residues. DNA for the CDR3: TGCGCCAGCAGGACCGGGACAGGGGAGGCCGGGGAGCTGTTTTTT. It codes for CASRTGTGEAGELFF. The full variable domain, with the rest looked up from reference TRBV5-1 and TRBJ2-2, is KAGVTQTPRYLIKTRGQQVTLSCSPISGHRSVSWYQQTPGQGLQFLFEYFSETQRNKGNFPGRFSGRQFSNSRSEMNVSTLELGDSALYLCASRTGTGEAGELFFGEGSRLTVL.